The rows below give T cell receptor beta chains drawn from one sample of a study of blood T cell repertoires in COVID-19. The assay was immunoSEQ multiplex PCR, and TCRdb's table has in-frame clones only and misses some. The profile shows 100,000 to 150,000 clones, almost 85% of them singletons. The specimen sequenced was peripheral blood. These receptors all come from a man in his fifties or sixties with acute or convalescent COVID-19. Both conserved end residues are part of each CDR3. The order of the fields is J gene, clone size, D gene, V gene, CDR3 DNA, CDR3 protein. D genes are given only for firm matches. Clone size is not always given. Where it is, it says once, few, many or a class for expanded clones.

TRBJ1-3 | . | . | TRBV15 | TGTGCCACCAGCAGAGATCCTTCCTCTGGAAACACCATATATTTT | CATSRDPSSGNTIYF
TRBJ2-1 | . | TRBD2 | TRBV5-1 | TGCGCCAGCACCGCGGACAGGGGATGGACTAGCGGGGGCCAGAGCTCCTACAATGAGCAGTTCTTC | CASTADRGWTSGGQSSYNEQFF
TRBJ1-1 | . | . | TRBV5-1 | TGCGCCAGCCGTATCGAGGGAAGGGACACTGAAGCTTTCTTT | CASRIEGRDTEAFF
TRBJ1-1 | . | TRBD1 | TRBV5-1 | TGCGCCAGCAGGTGGGACAGTTCGAACACTGAAGCTTTCTTT | CASRWDSSNTEAFF
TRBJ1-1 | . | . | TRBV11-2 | TGTGCCAGCAGCCAGATGGGGGGCACTGAAGCTTTCTTT | CASSQMGGTEAFF
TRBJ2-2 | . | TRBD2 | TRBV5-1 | TGCGCCAGCAGCCCGCAGGGACTAGCGGGGGGGAACACCGGGGAGCTGTTTTTT | CASSPQGLAGGNTGELFF
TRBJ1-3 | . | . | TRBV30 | TGTGCCTGCCTGACACCGACCCGATTCTCTGGAAACACCATATATTTT | CACLTPTRFSGNTIYF
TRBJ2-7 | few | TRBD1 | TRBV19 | TGTGCCAGTAGTATGGGACAGGGGGGTTACGAGCAGTACTTC | CASSMGQGGYEQYF
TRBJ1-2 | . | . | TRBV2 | TGTGCCAGCAGTGAAGGGGACACAGGGAGTTTTTTAAACTATGGCTACACCTTC | CASSEGDTGSFLNYGYTF
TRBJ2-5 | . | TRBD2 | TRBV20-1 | TGCAGTGCAAAGCGGGGAGAGACCCAGTACTTC | CSAKRGETQYF
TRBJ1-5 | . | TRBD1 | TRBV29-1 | TGCAGCGTTTCCCCGACAGGGACCGGTCAGCCCCAGCATTTT | CSVSPTGTGQPQHF
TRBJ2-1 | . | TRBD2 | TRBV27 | TGTGCCAGCAGTTTGCTAGCGGGGTCGAATGAGCAGTTCTTC | CASSLLAGSNEQFF
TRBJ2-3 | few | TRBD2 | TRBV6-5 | TGTGCCAGCAGCGCCGGACTAGCGGGCACAGATACGCAGTATTTT | CASSAGLAGTDTQYF
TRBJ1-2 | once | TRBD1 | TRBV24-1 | TGTGCCACCAGTGACCCGGGACAGCTTTATGGCTACACCTTC | CATSDPGQLYGYTF
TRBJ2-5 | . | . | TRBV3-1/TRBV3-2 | TGTGCCAGCTCTTCTGAGACCCAGTACTTC | CASSSETQYF
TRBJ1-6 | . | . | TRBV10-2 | TGCGCCAGCAGTGAGGTAATAGGGACACCCACCCTCCACTTT | CASSEVIGTPTLHF
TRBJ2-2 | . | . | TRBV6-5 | TGTGCCGGCGGGACGGGCCCGAACACCGGGGAGCTGTTTTTT | CAGGTGPNTGELFF
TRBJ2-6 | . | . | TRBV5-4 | TGTGCCAGCAGCTCCCTAGCGCGGTCTGGGGCCAACGTCCTGACTTTC | CASSSLARSGANVLTF
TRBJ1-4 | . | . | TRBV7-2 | TGTGCCAGCAGCTTAGTGTCGGGAGATGGTGAAAAACTGTTTTTT | CASSLVSGDGEKLFF
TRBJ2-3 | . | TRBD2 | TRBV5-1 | TGCGCCAGCAGCTTGAGAGAACTAGCGGGAGCAGATACGCAGTATTTT | CASSLRELAGADTQYF
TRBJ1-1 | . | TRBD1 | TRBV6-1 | TGTGCCAGCAGTGAAGGCGGACAGGGGGCGATTGAAGCTTTCTTT | CASSEGGQGAIEAFF
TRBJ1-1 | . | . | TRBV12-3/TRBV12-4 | TGTGCCAGCAGCCGCGGAATCAACACTGAAGCTTTCTTT | CASSRGINTEAFF
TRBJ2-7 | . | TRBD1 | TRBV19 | TGTGCCAGTAGTATCCAACCGGGACAGGGTCCTTCAGAGCAGTACTTC | CASSIQPGQGPSEQYF
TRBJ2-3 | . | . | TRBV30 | TGTGCCTGGGGGTTAGATGATCTTATGGATACGCAGTATTTT | CAWGLDDLMDTQYF
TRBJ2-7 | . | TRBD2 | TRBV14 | TGTGCCAGCAGTCGCCGACTAGCGGGATCTGGGGAGCAGTACTTC | CASSRRLAGSGEQYF
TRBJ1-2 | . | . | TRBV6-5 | TGTGCCAGCAGCCCGGACAGAAACTATGGCTACACCTTC | CASSPDRNYGYTF
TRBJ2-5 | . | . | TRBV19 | TGTGCCAGTGCCCTAGACCCCGGGGAGACCCAGTACTTC | CASALDPGETQYF
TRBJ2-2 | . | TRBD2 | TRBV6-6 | TGTGCCAGCAGGGGACTAGCGGGTGGCACCGGGGAGCTGTTTTTT | CASRGLAGGTGELFF
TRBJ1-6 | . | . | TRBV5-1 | TGCGCCAGCAGCTTGGATGCAGGGGCCCGTGGTAATTCACCCCTCCACTTT | CASSLDAGARGNSPLHF
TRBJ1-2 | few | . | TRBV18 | TGTGCCAGCTCACCCACCAGGTCGGGAGCCGATGGCTACACCTTC | CASSPTRSGADGYTF
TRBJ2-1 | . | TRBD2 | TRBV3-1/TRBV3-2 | TGTGCCAGCAGCCAAGGTAGTAGCGGGGGGTGGTATGAGCAGTTCTTC | CASSQGSSGGWYEQFF
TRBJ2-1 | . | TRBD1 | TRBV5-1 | TGCGCCAGCAGCTTTAGGTTAACCGGGACAGGGGTCAACAATGAGCAGTTCTTC | CASSFRLTGTGVNNEQFF
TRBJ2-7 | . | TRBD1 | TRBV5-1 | TGCGCCAGCAGGTTGCGGGACAGGTCTCTAGGGAATCCCTACGAGCAGTACTTC | CASRLRDRSLGNPYEQYF
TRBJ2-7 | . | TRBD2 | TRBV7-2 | TGTGCCAGCAGCCTAATAGCGGGAGGGCCGGGAGAGCAGTACTTC | CASSLIAGGPGEQYF
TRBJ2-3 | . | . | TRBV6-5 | TGTGCCAGCACCCCCATGGGACATCCCGCAGATACGCAGTATTTT | CASTPMGHPADTQYF
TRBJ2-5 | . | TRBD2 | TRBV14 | TGTGCCAGCAGCCGAACTAGCGGGAGGTGGGAGACCCAGTACTTC | CASSRTSGRWETQYF
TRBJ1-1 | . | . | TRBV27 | TGTGCCAGCAGGGCAGGGGTTGGTTCAGGTGAAGCTTTCTTT | CASRAGVGSGEAFF
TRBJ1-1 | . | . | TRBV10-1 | TGCGCCAGCAGCGGAACAGGGTCCCCCGGGACTGAAGCTTTCTTT | CASSGTGSPGTEAFF
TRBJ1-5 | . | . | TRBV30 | TGTGCCTGGAGCCTAGGCGAGTCCGGTCAGCCCCAGCATTTT | CAWSLGESGQPQHF
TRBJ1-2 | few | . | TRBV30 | TGTGCCTGGAGTGTAAGGGGTTCCAGCGGCTACACCTTC | CAWSVRGSSGYTF
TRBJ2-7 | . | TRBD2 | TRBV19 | TGTGCCAGTAGCGGGACTAGCGAAACCTACGAGCAGTACTTC | CASSGTSETYEQYF
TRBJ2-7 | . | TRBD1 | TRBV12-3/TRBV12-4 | TGTGCCAGCAGATTTGAACAGGGGCGCGAGCAGTACTTC | CASRFEQGREQYF
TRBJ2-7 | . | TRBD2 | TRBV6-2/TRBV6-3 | TGTGCCAGCAGTTCCAGGACTAGCGTCGGAGGGGGGGTTTACGAGCAGTACTTC | CASSSRTSVGGGVYEQYF
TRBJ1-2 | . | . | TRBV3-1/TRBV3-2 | TGTGCCAGCAGCCCCCGGGGGGTGAGCTTACGATTTGGCTACACCTTC | CASSPRGVSLRFGYTF
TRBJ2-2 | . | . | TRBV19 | TGTGCCAGTGGGGCTGGCACCGGGGAGCTGTTTTTT | CASGAGTGELFF
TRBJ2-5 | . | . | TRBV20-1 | TGCAGTGCTAGTACGGGAGCCCCCCCACGGCCGCAAGAGACCCAGTACTTC | CSASTGAPPRPQETQYF
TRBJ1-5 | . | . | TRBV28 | TGTGCCAGCACTTCCCCTGGTCCAGGGAGGACCCAGCCCCAGCATTTT | CASTSPGPGRTQPQHF
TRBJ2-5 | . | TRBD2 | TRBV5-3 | TGTGCCAGAAGCTTGGCCGGGGAGGGAGAAGAGACCCAGTACTTC | CARSLAGEGEETQYF
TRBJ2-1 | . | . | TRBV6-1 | TGTGCCAGCAGTGAACCTAATGAGCAGTTCTTC | CASSEPNEQFF
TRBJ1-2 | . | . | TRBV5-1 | TGCGCCAGCAGCTTGGAATCCAGTAACTATGGCTACACCTTC | CASSLESSNYGYTF
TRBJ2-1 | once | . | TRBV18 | TGTGCCAGCTCACGTTCAAGCGGGAATGAGCAGTTCTTC | CASSRSSGNEQFF
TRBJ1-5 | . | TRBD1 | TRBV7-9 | TGTGCCAGCAGCTTGGGACAGGGGGGATTTCAGCCCCAGCATTTT | CASSLGQGGFQPQHF
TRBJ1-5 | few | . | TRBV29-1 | TGCAGCGTTCGTGGTGACGCTTACGCAGGGCCCCAGCATTTT | CSVRGDAYAGPQHF
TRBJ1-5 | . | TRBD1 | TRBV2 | TGTGCCAGCAGTGAAGCTAGACAGGGGTTTAATCAGCCCCAGCATTTT | CASSEARQGFNQPQHF
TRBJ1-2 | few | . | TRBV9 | TGTGCCAGCACCCGGGAGGGGGGCTATGGCTACACCTTC | CASTREGGYGYTF